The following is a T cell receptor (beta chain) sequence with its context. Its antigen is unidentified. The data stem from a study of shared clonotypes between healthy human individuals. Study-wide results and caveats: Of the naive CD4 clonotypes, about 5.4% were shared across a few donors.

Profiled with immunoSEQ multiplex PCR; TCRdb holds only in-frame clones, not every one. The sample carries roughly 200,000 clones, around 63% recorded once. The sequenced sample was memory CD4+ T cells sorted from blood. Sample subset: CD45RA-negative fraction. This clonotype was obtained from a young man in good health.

This chain's CDR3 is CSANGRGEQFF. The CDR3 DNA reads TGCAGTGCCAACGGTAGGGGTGAGCAGTTCTTC. This sequence joins TRBV20-1 and TRBJ2-1; the D gene is possibly TRBD1 (5 bases). Between the trimmed V and J ends, which lost 6 bases and 9 bases, there was a span of 12 bases. The CDR3 spans 11 residues. Germline V CDR1 and CDR2: DFQATT, SNEGSKA (reference sequence).